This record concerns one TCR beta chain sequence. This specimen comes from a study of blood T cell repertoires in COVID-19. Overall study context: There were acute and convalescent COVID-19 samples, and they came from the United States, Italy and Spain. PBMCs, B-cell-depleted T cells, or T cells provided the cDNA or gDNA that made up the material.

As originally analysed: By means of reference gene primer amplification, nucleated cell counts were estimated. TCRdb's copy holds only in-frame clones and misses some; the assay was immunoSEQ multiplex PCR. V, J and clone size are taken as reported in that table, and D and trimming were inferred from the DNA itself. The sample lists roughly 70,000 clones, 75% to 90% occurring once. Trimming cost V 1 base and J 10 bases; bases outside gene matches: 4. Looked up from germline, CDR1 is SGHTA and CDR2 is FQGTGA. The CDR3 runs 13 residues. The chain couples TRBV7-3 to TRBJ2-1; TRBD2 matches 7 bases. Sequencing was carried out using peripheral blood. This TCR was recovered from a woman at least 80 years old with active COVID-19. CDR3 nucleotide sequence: TGTGCCAGCAGCTTAATGGGAGGGAGAGAGCAGTTCTTC. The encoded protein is CASSLMGGREQFF.